This entry is about one T cell receptor beta chain. Its antigen is not identified. This specimen comes from a study of cytomegalovirus exposure and HLA in healthy donors. Study at large: Earlier findings included 117 million unique TCR beta sequences obtained from some 180 million T cells. Whole-study findings and limits: More clonal expansion characterized HLA-associated TCR beta chains than equally common others in a later analysis. Presence/absence analyses took donor sequencing depth as roughly uniform.

V was trimmed by 0 bases and J by 5 bases, leaving 14 bases between them. The CDR3 extends over 15 amino acids. Per germline, CDR1 LGHNA and CDR2 YSLEER. Primers: 60 Vbeta forward and 13 Jbeta reverse. In the source study's methods: In a later analysis, about 9.9 million of approximately 80 million unique beta chains occurred in at least two donors. TCRdb's copy holds only in-frame clones and misses some; the assay was immunoSEQ multiplex PCR. That table gives V, J and clone size, and the DNA gave D and trimming. The table has under 200,000 clones, about 76% seen once; the top ten hold 2% to 3%. Sequenced sample: PBMCs. The receptor was derived from a woman aged 40-49 years in good health and CMV-seropositive. The chain carries TRBV4-3 and TRBJ2-7, with D maybe TRBD1 (5 bases). For the CDR3, the DNA is TGCGCCAGCAGCCAAGATCTCAGGGAATTTGACGAGCAGTACTTC. It encodes CASSQDLREFDEQYF.